Listed below are T cell receptor beta chains from one sample, sequenced in a study of lymphopenia after photon versus proton radiotherapy. The protocol was immunoSEQ multiplex PCR, while the TCRdb copy is restricted to in-frame clones and leaves out a portion. The sample shows over 50,000 clones, approximately 83% of them seen only once. The sequences come from peripheral blood, collected from a patient treated with photon-based radiotherapy. The origin of the receptors is a middle-aged man with gastric cancer. Both conserved end residues are trimmed from each CDR3.

cdr3_aa,j_call,v_call
ASSPDRFSGNTIY,TRBJ1-3,TRBV4-3
ASSQDGQGLLYGYT,TRBJ1-2,TRBV4-3
ASSTGPYGYT,TRBJ1-2,TRBV7-2
ASSIGDSPSYEQY,TRBJ2-7,TRBV19
ASSSDRAGNTIY,TRBJ1-3,TRBV7-9
ASSLKGTGSRGYT,TRBJ1-2,TRBV27
ASKTQEGYEQY,TRBJ2-7,TRBV27
ASSLTVANTGELF,TRBJ2-2,TRBV7-9
ASSIGTGITEKLF,TRBJ1-4,TRBV19
ASSPTQKFYNEQF,TRBJ2-1,TRBV5-4
ASSMTGPSGGYT,TRBJ1-2,TRBV19
ATAPAAHLSYEQY,TRBJ2-7,TRBV6-1
ASSRQEVVVGYT,TRBJ1-2,TRBV9
AITEDREYGYT,TRBJ1-2,TRBV10-3
ASSLGTGRGNTIY,TRBJ1-3,TRBV13
ASSSGQGYSEQY,TRBJ2-7,TRBV7-7
ASSQLDRGRGYT,TRBJ1-2,TRBV5-4
ASSSQTSSDTQY,TRBJ2-3,TRBV5-1
AWKYPAANNQPQH,TRBJ1-5,TRBV30
ASSLWGDATAAF,TRBJ1-1,TRBV5-1
ASSNEGANEQY,TRBJ2-7,TRBV6-5
ASGGGRSTEAF,TRBJ1-1,TRBV6-6
ASSENISYEQY,TRBJ2-7,TRBV6-1
ASGGAYEQY,TRBJ2-7,TRBV9
ASSAGGGETQY,TRBJ2-5,TRBV5-1
ASSSYTGGETQY,TRBJ2-5,TRBV5-4
ASSQVTGGQETQY,TRBJ2-5,TRBV4-1
ASSTGGGPYEQY,TRBJ2-7,TRBV18
ASSIAGDSNQPQH,TRBJ1-5,TRBV19
ASTKPGGIGGYT,TRBJ1-2,TRBV5-4
ASSPGRSNSPLH,TRBJ1-6,TRBV7-9